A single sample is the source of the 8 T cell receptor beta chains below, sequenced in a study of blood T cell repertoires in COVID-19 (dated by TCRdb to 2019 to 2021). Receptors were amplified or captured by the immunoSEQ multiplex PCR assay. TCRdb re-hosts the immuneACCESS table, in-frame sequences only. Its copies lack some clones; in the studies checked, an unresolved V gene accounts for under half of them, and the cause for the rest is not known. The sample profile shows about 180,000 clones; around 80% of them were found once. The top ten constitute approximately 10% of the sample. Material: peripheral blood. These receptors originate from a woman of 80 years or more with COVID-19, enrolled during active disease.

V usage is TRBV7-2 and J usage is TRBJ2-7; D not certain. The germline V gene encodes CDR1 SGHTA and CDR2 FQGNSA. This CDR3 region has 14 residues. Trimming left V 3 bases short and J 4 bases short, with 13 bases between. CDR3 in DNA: TGTGCCAGCAGCTTCAGTTCGGGTCCTTACGAGCAGTACTTC. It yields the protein CASSFSSGPYEQYF.

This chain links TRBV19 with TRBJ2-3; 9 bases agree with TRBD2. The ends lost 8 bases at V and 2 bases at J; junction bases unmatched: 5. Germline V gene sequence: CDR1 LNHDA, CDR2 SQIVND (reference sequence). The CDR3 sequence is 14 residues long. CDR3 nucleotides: TGTGCCAGTTCGACTAGCGGCCACACAGATACGCAGTATTTT. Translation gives CASSTSGHTDTQYF.

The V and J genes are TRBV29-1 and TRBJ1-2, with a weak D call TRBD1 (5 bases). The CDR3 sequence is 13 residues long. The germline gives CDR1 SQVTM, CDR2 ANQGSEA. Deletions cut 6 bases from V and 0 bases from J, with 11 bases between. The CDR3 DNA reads TGCAGCGTCCGGGACTTAGCTAACTATGGCTACACCTTC. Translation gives CSVRDLANYGYTF. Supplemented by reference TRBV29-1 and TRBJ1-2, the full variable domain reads SAVISQKPSRDICQRGTSLTIQCQVDSQVTMMFWYRQQPGQSLTLIATANQGSEATYESGFVIDKFPISRPNLTFSTLTVSNMSPEDSSIYLCSVRDLANYGYTFGSGTRLTVV.

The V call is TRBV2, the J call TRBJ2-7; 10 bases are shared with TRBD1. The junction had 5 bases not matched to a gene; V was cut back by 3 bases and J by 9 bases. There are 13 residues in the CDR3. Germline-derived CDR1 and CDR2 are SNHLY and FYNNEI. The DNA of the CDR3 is TGTGCCAGCAGTGAGACAGGGGGCTTTGGGCAGTACTTC. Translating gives CASSETGGFGQYF.

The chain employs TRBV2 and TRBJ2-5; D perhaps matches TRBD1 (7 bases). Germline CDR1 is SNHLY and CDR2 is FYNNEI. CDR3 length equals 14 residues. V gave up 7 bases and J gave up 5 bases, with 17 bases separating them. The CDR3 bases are TGTGCCAGCAAGTGGAGAGCAGGGGGGGAGACCCAGTACTTC. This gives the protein CASKWRAGGETQYF.

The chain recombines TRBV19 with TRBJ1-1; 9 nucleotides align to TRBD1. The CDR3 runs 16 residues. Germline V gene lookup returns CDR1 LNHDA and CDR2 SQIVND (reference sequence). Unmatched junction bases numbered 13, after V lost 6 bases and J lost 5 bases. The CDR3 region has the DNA TGTGCCAGTAGGACCGGGACAGGGCCATACGGGACTGAAGCTTTCTTT. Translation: CASRTGTGPYGTEAFF.

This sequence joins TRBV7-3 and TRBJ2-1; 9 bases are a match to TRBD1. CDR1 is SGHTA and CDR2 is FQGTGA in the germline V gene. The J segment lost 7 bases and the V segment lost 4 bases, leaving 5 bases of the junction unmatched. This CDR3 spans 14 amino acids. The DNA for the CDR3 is TGTGCCAGCAGCTCCTGGGACAGGGAAAATGAGCAGTTCTTC. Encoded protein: CASSSWDRENEQFF. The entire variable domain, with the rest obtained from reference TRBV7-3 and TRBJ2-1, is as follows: GAGVSQTPSNKVTEKGKYVELRCDPISGHTALYWYRQSLGQGPEFLIYFQGTGAADDSGLPNDRFFAVRPEGSVSTLKIQRTERGDSAVYLCASSSWDRENEQFFGPGTRLTVL.

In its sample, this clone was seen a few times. CDR3 loop: CASSPQGVGRQQYF. For the CDR3, the DNA is TGTGCCAGCAGCCCCCAGGGCGTAGGTCGACAGCAGTACTTC. The rearrangement uses TRBV14 and TRBJ2-7; maybe TRBD1 (5 bases). This CDR3 has 14 residues. The germline V gene has CDR1 SGHDN and CDR2 FVKESK. Trimming pared 4 bases from V and 8 bases from J, leaving 18 bases between.